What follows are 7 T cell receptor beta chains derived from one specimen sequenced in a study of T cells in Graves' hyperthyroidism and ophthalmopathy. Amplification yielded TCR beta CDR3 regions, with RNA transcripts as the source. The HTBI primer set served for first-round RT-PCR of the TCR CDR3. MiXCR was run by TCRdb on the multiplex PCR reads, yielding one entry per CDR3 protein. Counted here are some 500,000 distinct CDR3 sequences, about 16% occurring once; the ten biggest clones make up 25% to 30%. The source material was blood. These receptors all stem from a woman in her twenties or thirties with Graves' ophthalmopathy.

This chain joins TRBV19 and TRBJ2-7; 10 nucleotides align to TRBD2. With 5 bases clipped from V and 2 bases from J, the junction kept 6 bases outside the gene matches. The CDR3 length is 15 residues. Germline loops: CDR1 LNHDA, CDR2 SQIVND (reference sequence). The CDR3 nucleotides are TGTGCCAGTAGTGCCCTAGCGGGAGCCCCCTACGAGCAGTACTTC. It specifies CASSALAGAPYEQYF.

For the CDR3, the DNA is TGTGCCAGCAGCATAAGCCGGGACAAGGGGACCCAGTACTTC. Translation gives CASSISRDKGTQYF. This chain joins TRBV7-3 and TRBJ2-5, with D possibly being TRBD1 (6 bases). Germline V gives CDR1 SGHTA, CDR2 FQGTGA. The V end was cut by 5 bases, the J end by 7 bases, with 17 bases between. This CDR3 contains 14 residues.

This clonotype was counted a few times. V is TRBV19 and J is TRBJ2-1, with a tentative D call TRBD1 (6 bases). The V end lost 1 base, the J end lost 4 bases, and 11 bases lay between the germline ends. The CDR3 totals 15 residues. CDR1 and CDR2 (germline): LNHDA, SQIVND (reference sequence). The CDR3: CASSIAQGPYNEQFF. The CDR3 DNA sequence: TGTGCCAGTAGTATAGCACAGGGCCCTTACAATGAGCAGTTCTTC.

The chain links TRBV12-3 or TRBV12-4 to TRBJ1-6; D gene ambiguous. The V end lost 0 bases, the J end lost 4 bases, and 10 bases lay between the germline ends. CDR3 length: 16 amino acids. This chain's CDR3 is CASSLAALGYNSPLHF. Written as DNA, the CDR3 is TGTGCCAGCAGTTTAGCCGCGCTAGGGTATAATTCACCCCTCCACTTT.

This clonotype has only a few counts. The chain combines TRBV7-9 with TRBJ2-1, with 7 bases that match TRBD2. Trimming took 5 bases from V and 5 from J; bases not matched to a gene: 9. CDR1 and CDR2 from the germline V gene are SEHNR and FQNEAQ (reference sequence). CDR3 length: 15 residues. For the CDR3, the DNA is TGTGCCAGCAGCCCCCAAGGGAGGGCCGACAATGAGCAGTTCTTC. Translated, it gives CASSPQGRADNEQFF.

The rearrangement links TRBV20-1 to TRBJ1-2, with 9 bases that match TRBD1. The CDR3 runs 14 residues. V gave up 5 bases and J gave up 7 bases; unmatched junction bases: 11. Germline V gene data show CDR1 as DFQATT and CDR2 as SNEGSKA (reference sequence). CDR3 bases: TGCAGTGCTTCCTCACAGGGGGCGCGTCGTGGCTACACCTTC. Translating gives CSASSQGARRGYTF.

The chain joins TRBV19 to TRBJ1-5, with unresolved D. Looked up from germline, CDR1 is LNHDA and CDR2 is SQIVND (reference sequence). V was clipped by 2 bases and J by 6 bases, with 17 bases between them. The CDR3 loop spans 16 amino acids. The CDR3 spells CASSIIRVSGAQPQHF. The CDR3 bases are TGTGCCAGTAGTATAATCCGGGTGTCGGGCGCTCAGCCCCAGCATTTT.